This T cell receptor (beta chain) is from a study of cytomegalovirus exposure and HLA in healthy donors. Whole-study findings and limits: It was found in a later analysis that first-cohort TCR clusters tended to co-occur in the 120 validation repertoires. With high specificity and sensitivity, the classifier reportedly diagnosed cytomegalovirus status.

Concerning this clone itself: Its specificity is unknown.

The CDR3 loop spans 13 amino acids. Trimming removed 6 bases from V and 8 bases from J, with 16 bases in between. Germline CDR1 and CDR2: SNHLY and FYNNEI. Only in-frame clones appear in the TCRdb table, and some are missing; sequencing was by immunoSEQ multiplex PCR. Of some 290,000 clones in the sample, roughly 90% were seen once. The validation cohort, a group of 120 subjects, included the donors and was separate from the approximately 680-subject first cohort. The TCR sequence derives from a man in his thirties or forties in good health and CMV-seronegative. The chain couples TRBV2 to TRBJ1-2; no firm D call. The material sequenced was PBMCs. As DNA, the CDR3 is TGTGCCAGCAGCCTCGAATATTATCAGGGCTACACCTTC. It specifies CASSLEYYQGYTF.